This T cell receptor (beta chain) was recovered during a study of cytomegalovirus exposure and HLA in healthy donors. PCR involved 60 Vbeta and 13 Jbeta primers. Profiling relied on immunoSEQ multiplex PCR, and the TCRdb table lists in-frame clones only, not all of them. The table lists about 130,000 clones, roughly 80% of them singletons. The CDR3 extends over 12 amino acids. The ends were cut back, 3 bases at V and 4 bases at J, with 7 bases in the middle. CDR1 SGHRS and CDR2 YFSETQ come from the germline V gene. The chain links TRBV5-1 to TRBJ1-2, with D hard to call. The source material was PBMCs. The source is a woman in her thirties or forties in good health and CMV-seropositive. For the CDR3, the DNA is TGCGCCAGCAGCTCCGAGCCCTATGGCTACACCTTC. Its protein product is CASSSEPYGYTF.